Listed below are T cell receptor beta chains from one sample, sequenced in a study of blood T cell repertoires in COVID-19. This table comes from immunoSEQ multiplex PCR, and its TCRdb copy is limited to in-frame clones, with some not included. The profile shows some 330,000 clones, about four fifths of them singletons. The sequencing input was PBMCs or T cells enriched from blood (not recorded which). Receptors were obtained from a woman aged 50 to 65 who had recovered from COVID-19. The CDR3 runs from the conserved cysteine through the conserved F or W. Each record gives: V gene, D gene, J gene, clone size, CDR3 DNA, CDR3 protein. A D gene is named only where the DNA matches it firmly. Clone size, where shown, is once, few, many, or a class for clones that have expanded.

v_call: TRBV20-1
d_call: -
j_call: TRBJ2-7
clone_size: few
cdr3_nt: TGCAGTGGCCTAGCTATCGGCGAGCAGTACTTC
cdr3_aa: CSGLAIGEQYF

v_call: TRBV2
d_call: TRBD1
j_call: TRBJ1-3
clone_size: -
cdr3_nt: TGTGCCAGCAGAGCAACAGGGGGCGGAAACACCATATATTTT
cdr3_aa: CASRATGGGNTIYF

v_call: TRBV6-5
d_call: -
j_call: TRBJ1-1
clone_size: -
cdr3_nt: TGTGCCAGCAGGGCTACAGTGAACACTGAAGCTTTCTTT
cdr3_aa: CASRATVNTEAFF

v_call: TRBV7-2
d_call: -
j_call: TRBJ2-3
clone_size: few
cdr3_nt: TGTGCCAGCAGCTTAGCCGGACAGTTTGCAGATACGCAGTATTTT
cdr3_aa: CASSLAGQFADTQYF

v_call: TRBV7-9
d_call: -
j_call: TRBJ1-3
clone_size: -
cdr3_nt: TGTGCCAGCAGCCGGGGAACTGGAAACACCATATATTTT
cdr3_aa: CASSRGTGNTIYF

v_call: TRBV2
d_call: TRBD2
j_call: TRBJ2-5
clone_size: few
cdr3_nt: TGTGCCAGCCAGCGCGGACTAGCGGGAGGGCCCTCTGAGACCCAGTACTTC
cdr3_aa: CASQRGLAGGPSETQYF

v_call: TRBV7-8
d_call: -
j_call: TRBJ2-1
clone_size: -
cdr3_nt: TGTGCCAGCAGCAGAGAACGGGTTAACAATGAGCAGTTCTTC
cdr3_aa: CASSRERVNNEQFF

v_call: TRBV27
d_call: -
j_call: TRBJ2-1
clone_size: -
cdr3_nt: TGTGCCAGCAGCCCAGACTCTCCTGGCCCGTACAATGAGCAGTTCTTC
cdr3_aa: CASSPDSPGPYNEQFF

v_call: TRBV5-1
d_call: -
j_call: TRBJ2-7
clone_size: -
cdr3_nt: TGCGCCAGCAGCTTTTCCCTAATGACAGGCCCTCCCTACGAGCAGTACTTC
cdr3_aa: CASSFSLMTGPPYEQYF

v_call: TRBV7-9
d_call: -
j_call: TRBJ1-2
clone_size: many
cdr3_nt: TGTGCCAGCAGCGTCGACACTTATGGCTACACCTTC
cdr3_aa: CASSVDTYGYTF

v_call: TRBV7-2
d_call: -
j_call: TRBJ1-6
clone_size: -
cdr3_nt: TGTGCCAGCCGACCGCCGGGTCAGGGATTTTCACCCCTCCACTTT
cdr3_aa: CASRPPGQGFSPLHF

v_call: TRBV6-5
d_call: -
j_call: TRBJ2-4
clone_size: -
cdr3_nt: TGTGCCAGCAGGCCCGGCCGGGTAAGAAACATTCAGTACTTC
cdr3_aa: CASRPGRVRNIQYF

v_call: TRBV4-2
d_call: TRBD1
j_call: TRBJ1-4
clone_size: few
cdr3_nt: TGTGCCAGCAGCCCTACGAAGGGACAGGGGGATGAAAAACTGTTTTTT
cdr3_aa: CASSPTKGQGDEKLFF

v_call: TRBV2
d_call: TRBD1
j_call: TRBJ2-7
clone_size: few
cdr3_nt: TGTGCCAGCAGACCACCGAGGGACAGGGCCTTCTACGAGCAGTACTTC
cdr3_aa: CASRPPRDRAFYEQYF

v_call: TRBV19
d_call: TRBD1
j_call: TRBJ2-2
clone_size: -
cdr3_nt: TGTGCCAGTAGTATTATGACAGGGGGCACCGGGGAGCTGTTTTTT
cdr3_aa: CASSIMTGGTGELFF

v_call: TRBV5-5
d_call: -
j_call: TRBJ2-7
clone_size: -
cdr3_nt: TGTGCCAGCAGCTTGATGGCTAGCGACTACGAGCAGTACTTC
cdr3_aa: CASSLMASDYEQYF

v_call: TRBV28
d_call: -
j_call: TRBJ1-5
clone_size: once
cdr3_nt: TGTGCCAGCAGTTTATTCGGGGTCGGGCATTTT
cdr3_aa: CASSLFGVGHF

v_call: TRBV19
d_call: TRBD2
j_call: TRBJ2-1
clone_size: -
cdr3_nt: TGTGCCAGTAGCCGAGAGGCGGGGGTTGTAGTCGATGAGCAGTTCTTC
cdr3_aa: CASSREAGVVVDEQFF

v_call: TRBV10-3
d_call: -
j_call: TRBJ2-3
clone_size: -
cdr3_nt: TGTGCCACCAGGTTCGGTGCGGTAACAACAGATACGCAGTATTTT
cdr3_aa: CATRFGAVTTDTQYF

v_call: TRBV7-9
d_call: -
j_call: TRBJ2-3
clone_size: -
cdr3_nt: TGTGCCAGCAGCTTAGCGCGTAACACAGATACGCAGTATTTT
cdr3_aa: CASSLARNTDTQYF

v_call: TRBV19
d_call: TRBD1
j_call: TRBJ1-5
clone_size: -
cdr3_nt: TGTGCCAGTAGAGTAGACAGGGCGGACGATCAGCCCCAGCATTTT
cdr3_aa: CASRVDRADDQPQHF

v_call: TRBV7-8
d_call: -
j_call: TRBJ1-4
clone_size: -
cdr3_nt: TGTGCCAGCAGCTTAATTGGGGGCGCAGGTGAAAAACTGTTTTTT
cdr3_aa: CASSLIGGAGEKLFF

v_call: TRBV6-2/TRBV6-3
d_call: TRBD2
j_call: TRBJ2-5
clone_size: -
cdr3_nt: TGTGCCAGCAGTAAACTAGCGGGGGCCCAAGAGACCCAGTACTTC
cdr3_aa: CASSKLAGAQETQYF

v_call: TRBV27
d_call: -
j_call: TRBJ2-4
clone_size: -
cdr3_nt: TGTGCCGCGGGCCCTAACGAAGCCAAAAACATTCAGTACTTC
cdr3_aa: CAAGPNEAKNIQYF

v_call: TRBV19
d_call: TRBD1
j_call: TRBJ1-2
clone_size: -
cdr3_nt: TGTGCCAGTAGTACCACAGGACAGGGGTCCCGAAGCTACACCTTC
cdr3_aa: CASSTTGQGSRSYTF

v_call: TRBV30
d_call: -
j_call: TRBJ2-2
clone_size: -
cdr3_nt: TGTGCCTGGAGTGCTTACAGGAACACCGGGGAGCTGTTTTTT
cdr3_aa: CAWSAYRNTGELFF

v_call: TRBV5-1
d_call: TRBD1
j_call: TRBJ1-2
clone_size: -
cdr3_nt: TGCGCCAGCAGCTCGACAGGGGAAGGTGGCTACACCTTC
cdr3_aa: CASSSTGEGGYTF

v_call: TRBV29-1
d_call: TRBD2
j_call: TRBJ2-6
clone_size: once
cdr3_nt: TGCAGCGGCCTACTAGCGGGGGGTTCCTCTGGGGCCAACGTCCTGACTTTC
cdr3_aa: CSGLLAGGSSGANVLTF

v_call: TRBV7-9
d_call: TRBD1
j_call: TRBJ2-7
clone_size: -
cdr3_nt: TGTGCCAGCAGCTTAGTTACAGGGGGCAGTTACGAGCAGTACTTC
cdr3_aa: CASSLVTGGSYEQYF

v_call: TRBV19
d_call: TRBD1
j_call: TRBJ1-5
clone_size: -
cdr3_nt: TGTGCCAGTAGTGGAGACAGGGTTGGGCAGCCCCAGCATTTT
cdr3_aa: CASSGDRVGQPQHF

v_call: TRBV25-1
d_call: TRBD2
j_call: TRBJ2-3
clone_size: few
cdr3_nt: TGTGCCAGCAGTGGCGGGGGGGCTGATGGCACAGATACGCAGTATTTT
cdr3_aa: CASSGGGADGTDTQYF

v_call: TRBV7-2
d_call: -
j_call: TRBJ1-4
clone_size: -
cdr3_nt: TGTGCCAGCAGCCAAGGGGCAGGAAAACTGTTTTTT
cdr3_aa: CASSQGAGKLFF

v_call: TRBV6-5
d_call: TRBD1
j_call: TRBJ1-2
clone_size: -
cdr3_nt: TGTGCCAGCACCCGATCGGGACAGACCTATGGCTACACCTTC
cdr3_aa: CASTRSGQTYGYTF

v_call: TRBV11-3
d_call: TRBD1
j_call: TRBJ1-1
clone_size: -
cdr3_nt: TGTGCCAGCAGCTTTTCGGGACAGGGGAACACTGAAGCTTTCTTT
cdr3_aa: CASSFSGQGNTEAFF

v_call: TRBV2
d_call: TRBD1
j_call: TRBJ1-6
clone_size: -
cdr3_nt: TGTGCCAGCAGTGATTCAGACAGGGCAGGGTATAATTCACCCCTCCACTTT
cdr3_aa: CASSDSDRAGYNSPLHF

v_call: TRBV27
d_call: -
j_call: TRBJ1-1
clone_size: -
cdr3_nt: TGTGCCAGCAGTTTTGCGGGGGGTGAAGCTTTCTTT
cdr3_aa: CASSFAGGEAFF

v_call: TRBV11-3
d_call: -
j_call: TRBJ2-5
clone_size: -
cdr3_nt: TGTGCCAGCAGCTTAGGGTCACACGGGGAAGAGACCCAGTACTTC
cdr3_aa: CASSLGSHGEETQYF

v_call: TRBV12-3/TRBV12-4
d_call: -
j_call: TRBJ2-2
clone_size: once
cdr3_nt: TGTGCCAGCACCCTATGGAACACCGGGGAGCTGTTTTTT
cdr3_aa: CASTLWNTGELFF

v_call: TRBV9
d_call: -
j_call: TRBJ1-2
clone_size: -
cdr3_nt: TGTGCCAGCAGCGTAGCTTCCGAGCTGACCCGCGGAGGCTACACCTTC
cdr3_aa: CASSVASELTRGGYTF

v_call: TRBV6-5
d_call: -
j_call: TRBJ2-7
clone_size: -
cdr3_nt: TGTGCCAGCACCCAGGGGAGGGGAGACTACGAGCAGTACTTC
cdr3_aa: CASTQGRGDYEQYF

v_call: TRBV5-6
d_call: -
j_call: TRBJ1-1
clone_size: -
cdr3_nt: TGTGCCAGCAGCCTGAGGGGGACTGAAGCTTTCTTT
cdr3_aa: CASSLRGTEAFF

v_call: TRBV29-1
d_call: -
j_call: TRBJ1-1
clone_size: few
cdr3_nt: TGCAGCGTTGAATTGACAGGTAACACTGAAGCTTTCTTT
cdr3_aa: CSVELTGNTEAFF

v_call: TRBV19
d_call: -
j_call: TRBJ1-3
clone_size: -
cdr3_nt: TGTGCCAGTAGTATAGGGACATCCTCTGGAAACACCATATATTTT
cdr3_aa: CASSIGTSSGNTIYF

v_call: TRBV5-1
d_call: TRBD1
j_call: TRBJ2-7
clone_size: -
cdr3_nt: TGCGCCAGCAGCTCCACGACAGGGACCTACGAGCAGTACTTC
cdr3_aa: CASSSTTGTYEQYF

v_call: TRBV6-1
d_call: -
j_call: TRBJ2-7
clone_size: -
cdr3_nt: TGTGCCAGCAGTGAATGGGCCAGGGGGGACTACGAGCAGTACTTC
cdr3_aa: CASSEWARGDYEQYF

v_call: TRBV7-9
d_call: TRBD1
j_call: TRBJ1-1
clone_size: -
cdr3_nt: TGTGCCAGCAGCCCCGTAGCCGGGACAGGGAACACTGAAGCTTTCTTT
cdr3_aa: CASSPVAGTGNTEAFF

v_call: TRBV19
d_call: -
j_call: TRBJ1-1
clone_size: -
cdr3_nt: TGTGCCAGTAGTATACGTCCTCGGAACACTGAAGCTTTCTTT
cdr3_aa: CASSIRPRNTEAFF

v_call: TRBV5-4
d_call: -
j_call: TRBJ1-1
clone_size: -
cdr3_nt: TGTGCCAGCAGCTTGAGGGGGAAGGGAGCTTTCTTT
cdr3_aa: CASSLRGKGAFF

v_call: TRBV2
d_call: -
j_call: TRBJ1-1
clone_size: -
cdr3_nt: TGTGCCAGTCATGGCCTGAACACTGAAGCTTTCTTT
cdr3_aa: CASHGLNTEAFF

v_call: TRBV30
d_call: TRBD2
j_call: TRBJ2-1
clone_size: -
cdr3_nt: TGTGCCTGGAGTGTACCGGGTAGCGGGGGAAATGAGCAGTTCTTC
cdr3_aa: CAWSVPGSGGNEQFF

v_call: TRBV5-1
d_call: TRBD2
j_call: TRBJ2-1
clone_size: -
cdr3_nt: TGCGCCAGCAGATCAACGGGGGGGCCTTTATACAATGAGCAGTTCTTC
cdr3_aa: CASRSTGGPLYNEQFF

v_call: TRBV7-8
d_call: -
j_call: TRBJ1-1
clone_size: -
cdr3_nt: TGTGCCAGCAGCTTAGGAGGACAGTATGAAGCTTTCTTT
cdr3_aa: CASSLGGQYEAFF

v_call: TRBV7-2
d_call: TRBD2
j_call: TRBJ2-1
clone_size: -
cdr3_nt: TGTGCCAGCAGCTTAACAGCGGGGGGGAGCAATGAGCAGTTCTTC
cdr3_aa: CASSLTAGGSNEQFF

v_call: TRBV19
d_call: TRBD1
j_call: TRBJ1-2
clone_size: -
cdr3_nt: TGTGCCAGTAGTACCTTATGGGGACAGGGGGACTATGGCTACACCTTC
cdr3_aa: CASSTLWGQGDYGYTF